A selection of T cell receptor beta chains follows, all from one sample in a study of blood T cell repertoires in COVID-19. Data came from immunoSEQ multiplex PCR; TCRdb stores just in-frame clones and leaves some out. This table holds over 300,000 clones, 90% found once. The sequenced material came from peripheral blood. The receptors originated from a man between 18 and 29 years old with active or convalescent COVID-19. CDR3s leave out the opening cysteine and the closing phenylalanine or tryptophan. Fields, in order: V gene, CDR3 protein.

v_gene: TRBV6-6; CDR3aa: ASSPHVLAGGGNEQF
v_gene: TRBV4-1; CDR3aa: ASSQFRQGHYGYT
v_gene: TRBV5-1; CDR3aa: ASSGTTGGDYGYT
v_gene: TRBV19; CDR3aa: ASSIRQGNTEAF
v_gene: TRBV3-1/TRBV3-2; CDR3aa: ASSQGRTEAF
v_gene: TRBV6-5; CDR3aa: ASSPSGTRGGEQF
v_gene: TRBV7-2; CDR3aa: ASLAGGGVQETQY
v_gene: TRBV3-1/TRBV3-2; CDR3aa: ATYLGTSSYEQY
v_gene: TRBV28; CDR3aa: ASWTGLSRVNTEAF
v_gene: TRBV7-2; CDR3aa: ASSLRGLSEQF
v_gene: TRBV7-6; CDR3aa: ASSSLPGTNYGYT
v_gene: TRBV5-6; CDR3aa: ASSFWGLGNQPQH
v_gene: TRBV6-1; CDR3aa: ASSEWSSANEQF
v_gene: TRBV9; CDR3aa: ASSVGRDRAPSYT
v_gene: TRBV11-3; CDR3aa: ASSLSRISGAEDTQY
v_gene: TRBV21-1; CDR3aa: ASSPRSSGPYNEQF
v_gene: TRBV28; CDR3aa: ASSFPGAPSYEQY
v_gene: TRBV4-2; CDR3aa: ASSQTTQGAGYGYT
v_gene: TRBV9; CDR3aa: ASSPSGTERNTIY
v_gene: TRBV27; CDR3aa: ASSPGGEQY
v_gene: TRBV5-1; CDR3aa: ASSLAPGANQPQH
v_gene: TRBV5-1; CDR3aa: ASRFGTGGEKLF
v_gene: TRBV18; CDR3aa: ASSPPSAPGKLF
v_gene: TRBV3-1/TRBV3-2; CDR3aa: ASSQAAGVWEDTQY
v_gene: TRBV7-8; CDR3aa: ASSLVGDSPLH
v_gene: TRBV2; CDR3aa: ASLKFGANRQNNSPLH
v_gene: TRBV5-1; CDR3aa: ASSTARTGGTNEKLF
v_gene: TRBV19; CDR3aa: ASSPRTASGNTIY
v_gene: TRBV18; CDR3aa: ASSLVAPATNEKLF
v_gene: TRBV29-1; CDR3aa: SVDDRDSGNTIY
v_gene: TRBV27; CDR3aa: ASSLRGQLSNQPQH
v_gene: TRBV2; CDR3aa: ASPPSSGANVLT
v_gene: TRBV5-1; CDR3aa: ASSRKGLAGDFYNEQF
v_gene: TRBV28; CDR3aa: ASSPGQASTGELF
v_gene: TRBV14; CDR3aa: ASSQDAGTGEF
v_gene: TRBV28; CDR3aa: ASSLSGSPTDTQY
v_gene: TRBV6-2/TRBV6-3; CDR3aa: ASSYSGVETSPLH
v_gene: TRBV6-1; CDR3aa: ASSEDRGVYGYT
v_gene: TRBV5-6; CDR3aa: ASSGGMVYEQY
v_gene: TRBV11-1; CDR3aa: ASSLDGYTEAF
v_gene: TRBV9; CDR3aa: ASSVVVGNYNEQF
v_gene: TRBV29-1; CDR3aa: SVTGTGFYEQY
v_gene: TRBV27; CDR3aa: ASSSQTGHYGYT
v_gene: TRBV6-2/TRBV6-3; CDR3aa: ASSLTRQPEAF
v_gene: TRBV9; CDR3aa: ASSVDGSIEEQF
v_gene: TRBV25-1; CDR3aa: ASSEASAGEAF
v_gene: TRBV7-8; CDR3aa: ASSLEGQGSYSNQPQH
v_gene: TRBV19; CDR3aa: ASSTRLAGRGYQETQY
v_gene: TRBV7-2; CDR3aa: ASSPRGGIGYT
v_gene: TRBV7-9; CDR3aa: ASSSFSGTGVNTEAF
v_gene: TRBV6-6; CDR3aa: ASSYSTGYNEQF
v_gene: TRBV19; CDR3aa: ASSIVPGSIFEQF
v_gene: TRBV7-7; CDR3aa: ASSLYGTGGWKY
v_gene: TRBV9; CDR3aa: ASSVMTGGLETQY
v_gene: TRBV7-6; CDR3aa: ASSPGTGDTDTQY
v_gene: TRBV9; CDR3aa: ASSAALSAGEETQY
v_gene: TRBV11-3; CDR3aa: ASSPRDRGAGANVLT
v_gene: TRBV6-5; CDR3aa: ASTNGGGEQY
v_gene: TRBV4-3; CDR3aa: ASSQEPVMMTEAF